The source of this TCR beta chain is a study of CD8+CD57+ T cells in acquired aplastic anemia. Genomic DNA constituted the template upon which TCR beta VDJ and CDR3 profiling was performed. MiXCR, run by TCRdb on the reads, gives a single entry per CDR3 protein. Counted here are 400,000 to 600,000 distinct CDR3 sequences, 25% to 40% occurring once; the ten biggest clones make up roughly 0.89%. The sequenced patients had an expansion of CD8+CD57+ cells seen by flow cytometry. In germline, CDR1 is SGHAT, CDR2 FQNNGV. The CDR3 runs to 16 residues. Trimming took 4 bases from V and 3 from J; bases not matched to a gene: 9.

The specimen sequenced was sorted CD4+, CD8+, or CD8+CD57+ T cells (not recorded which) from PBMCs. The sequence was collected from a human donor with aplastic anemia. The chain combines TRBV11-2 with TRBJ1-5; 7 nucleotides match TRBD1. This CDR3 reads CASSSRPDRVNQPQHF. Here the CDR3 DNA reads TGTGCCAGCAGCTCCCGGCCCGACAGGGTCAATCAGCCCCAGCATTTT.